This T cell receptor (beta chain) was identified during a study of shared clonotypes between healthy human individuals. The study enrolled healthy HIV-negative adults without recent acute infections or vaccinations as donors. Assay used: immunoSEQ multiplex PCR; TCRdb lists only in-frame clones, some missing. Of over a million clones in the sample, approximately 96% are singletons; the top ten hold approximately 1.1%. The sample taken for sequencing was naive CD4+ T cells sorted from blood. The subset is: CD45RA+ positively selected. The receptor was derived from a man aged 25-45 years in good health.

The CDR3 here is CASRGDRGREQYF. In DNA, the CDR3 is TGTGCCAGCAGGGGGGACAGGGGCCGAGAGCAGTACTTC. The chain uses TRBV2 and TRBJ2-7; 10 bases line up with TRBD1. From germline, CDR1 is SNHLY and CDR2 FYNNEI. J lost 7 bases, V lost 6 bases, and 6 bases had no gene match. The CDR3 loop spans 13 amino acids.